This is a list of T cell receptor beta chains from one sample in a study of CD8+CD57+ T cells in acquired aplastic anemia. TCRdb re-called the reads through MiXCR, storing one row per CDR3 protein. The table shows 300,000 or so distinct CDR3 sequences, with roughly half occurring only once. The sample taken for sequencing was sorted CD4+, CD8+, or CD8+CD57+ T cells (not recorded which) from PBMCs. The receptor source for this set is a human donor with severe aplastic anemia or a healthy control (not recorded which). The CDR3 runs from the conserved cysteine through the conserved F or W. Each record gives: V gene, clone size, D gene, J gene, CDR3 protein, CDR3 DNA. The D gene is left open where the match is weak. Clone size appears in some rows only: once, few, many, or a class for an expanded clone.

TRBV20-1	.	TRBD1	TRBJ1-1	CSATPGGRTEAFF	TGCAGTGCAACCCCAGGGGGCAGGACTGAAGCTTTCTTT
TRBV25-1	many	.	TRBJ2-1	CASSVVDSAYNEQFF	TGTGCCAGCAGTGTTGTGGACTCGGCCTACAATGAGCAGTTCTTC
TRBV10-3	.	TRBD2	TRBJ2-2	CAISESPSRGGTGELFF	TGTGCCATCAGTGAGTCTCCGTCGCGGGGGGGTACCGGGGAGCTGTTTTTT
TRBV6-5	.	.	TRBJ2-2	CASSYSSVVGTGELFF	TGTGCCAGCAGTTACTCTTCCGTCGTGGGCACCGGGGAGCTGTTTTTT
TRBV20-1	few	.	TRBJ2-3	CSWAGDEGDTQYF	TGCAGCTGGGCAGGGGATGAGGGAGATACGCAGTATTTT
TRBV15	.	.	TRBJ1-6	CATSRGRHSPLHF	TGTGCCACCAGCAGAGGGAGACACTCACCCCTCCACTTT
TRBV12-3/TRBV12-4	.	TRBD1	TRBJ2-3	CASSLEDRITDTQYF	TGTGCCAGCAGTTTGGAGGACAGGATCACAGATACGCAGTATTTT
TRBV15	.	.	TRBJ1-2	CATSKGRQGGRYGYTF	TGTGCCACCAGCAAAGGGAGGCAGGGAGGCAGGTATGGCTACACCTTC
TRBV3-1	many	.	TRBJ1-2	CASSQEGRGGYTF	TGTGCCAGCAGCCAAGAGGGCAGGGGAGGCTACACCTTC
TRBV10-3	.	.	TRBJ2-3	CAISDGGPGDTQYF	TGTGCCATCAGTGATGGGGGGCCGGGAGATACGCAGTATTTT